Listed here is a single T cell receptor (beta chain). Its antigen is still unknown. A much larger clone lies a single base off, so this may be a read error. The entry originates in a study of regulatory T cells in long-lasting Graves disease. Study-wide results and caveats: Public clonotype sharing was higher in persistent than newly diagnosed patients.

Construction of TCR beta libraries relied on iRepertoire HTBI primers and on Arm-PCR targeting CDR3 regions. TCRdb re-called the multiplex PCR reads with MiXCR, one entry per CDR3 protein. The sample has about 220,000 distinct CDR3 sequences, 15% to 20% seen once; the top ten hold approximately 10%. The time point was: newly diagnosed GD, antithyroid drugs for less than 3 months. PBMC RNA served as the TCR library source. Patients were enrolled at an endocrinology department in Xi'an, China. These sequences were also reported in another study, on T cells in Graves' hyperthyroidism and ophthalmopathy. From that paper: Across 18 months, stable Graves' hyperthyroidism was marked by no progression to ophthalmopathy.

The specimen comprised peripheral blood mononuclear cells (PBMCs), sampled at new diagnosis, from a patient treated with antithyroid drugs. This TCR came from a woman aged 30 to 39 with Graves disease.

CDR3: CARSPGDSKAFF. CDR3 DNA sequence: TGTGCCAGAAGCCCCGGGGACAGTAAAGCTTTCTTT. The chain combines TRBV7-2 with TRBJ1-1; 7 bases are a match to TRBD1. The V gene end was trimmed by 9 bases and the J gene end by 9 bases; junction bases not matched to a gene: 10. The length of the CDR3 is 12 residues. CDR1 and CDR2 (germline): SGHTA, FQGNSA.